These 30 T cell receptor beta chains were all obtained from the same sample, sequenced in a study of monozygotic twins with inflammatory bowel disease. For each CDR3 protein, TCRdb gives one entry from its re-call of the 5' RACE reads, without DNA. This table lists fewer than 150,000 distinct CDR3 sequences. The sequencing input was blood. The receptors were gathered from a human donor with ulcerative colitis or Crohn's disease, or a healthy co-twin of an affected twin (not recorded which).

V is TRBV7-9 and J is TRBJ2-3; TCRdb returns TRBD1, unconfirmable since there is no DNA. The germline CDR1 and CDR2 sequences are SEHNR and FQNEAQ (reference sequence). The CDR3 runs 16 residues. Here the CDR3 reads CASSLSGGSNTDTQYF.

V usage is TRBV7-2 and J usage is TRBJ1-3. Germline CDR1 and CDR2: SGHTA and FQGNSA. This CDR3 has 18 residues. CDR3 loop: CASSLAPIKESSGNTIYF. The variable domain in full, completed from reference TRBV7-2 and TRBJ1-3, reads GAGVSQSPSNKVTEKGKDVELRCDPISGHTALYWYRQSLGQGLEFLIYFQGNSAPDKSGLPSDRFSAERTGGSVSTLTIQRTQQEDSAVYLCASSLAPIKESSGNTIYFGEGSWLTVV.

This CDR3 reads CASSYSGTGAGANVLTF. This chain uses TRBV6-5 with TRBJ2-6. This CDR3 is 17 amino acids long. CDR1 MNHEY and CDR2 SVGAGI come from the germline V gene.

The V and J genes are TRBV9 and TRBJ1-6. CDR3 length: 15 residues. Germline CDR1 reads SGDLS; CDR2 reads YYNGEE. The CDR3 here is CASSVAGDGYSPLHF.

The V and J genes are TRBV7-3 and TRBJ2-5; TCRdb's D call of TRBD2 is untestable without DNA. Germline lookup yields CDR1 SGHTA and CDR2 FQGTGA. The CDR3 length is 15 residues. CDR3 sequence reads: CASSYGASRQETQYF.

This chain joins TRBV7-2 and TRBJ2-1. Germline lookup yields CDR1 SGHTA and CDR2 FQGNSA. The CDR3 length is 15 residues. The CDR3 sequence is CASSLERGMGNEQFF.

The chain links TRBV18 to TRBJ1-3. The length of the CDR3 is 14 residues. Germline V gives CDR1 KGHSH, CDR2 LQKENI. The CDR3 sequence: CASSDTSSGNTIYF.

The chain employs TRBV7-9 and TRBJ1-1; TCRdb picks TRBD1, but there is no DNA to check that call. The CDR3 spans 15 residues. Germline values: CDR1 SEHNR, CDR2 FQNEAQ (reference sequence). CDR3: CASSFAGDRATEAFF.

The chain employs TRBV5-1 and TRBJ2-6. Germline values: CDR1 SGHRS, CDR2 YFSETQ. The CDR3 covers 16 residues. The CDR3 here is CASSLAVSSGANVLTF.

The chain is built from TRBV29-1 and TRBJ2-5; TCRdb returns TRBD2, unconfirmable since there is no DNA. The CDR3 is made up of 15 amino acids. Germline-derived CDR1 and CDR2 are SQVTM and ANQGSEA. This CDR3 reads CSVELGRLYQETQYF.

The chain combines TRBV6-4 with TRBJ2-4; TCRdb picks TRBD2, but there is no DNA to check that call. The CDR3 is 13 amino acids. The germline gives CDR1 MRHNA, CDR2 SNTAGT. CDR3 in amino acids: CASSERAENIQYF.

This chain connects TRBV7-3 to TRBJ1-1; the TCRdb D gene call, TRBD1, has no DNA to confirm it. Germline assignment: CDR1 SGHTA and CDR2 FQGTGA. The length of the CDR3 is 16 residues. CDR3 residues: CASSLTSGQGTTEAFF.

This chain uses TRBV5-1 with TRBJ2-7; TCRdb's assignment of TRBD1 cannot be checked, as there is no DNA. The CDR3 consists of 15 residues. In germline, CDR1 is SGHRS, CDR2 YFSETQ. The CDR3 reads CASSFNPGQSYEQYF. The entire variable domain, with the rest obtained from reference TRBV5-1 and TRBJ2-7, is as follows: KAGVTQTPRYLIKTRGQQVTLSCSPISGHRSVSWYQQTPGQGLQFLFEYFSETQRNKGNFPGRFSGRQFSNSRSEMNVSTLELGDSALYLCASSFNPGQSYEQYFGPGTRLTVT.

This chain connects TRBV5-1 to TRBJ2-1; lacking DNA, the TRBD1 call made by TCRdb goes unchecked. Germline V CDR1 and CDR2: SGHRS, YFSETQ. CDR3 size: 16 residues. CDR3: CASSLAPQGAGNEQFF.

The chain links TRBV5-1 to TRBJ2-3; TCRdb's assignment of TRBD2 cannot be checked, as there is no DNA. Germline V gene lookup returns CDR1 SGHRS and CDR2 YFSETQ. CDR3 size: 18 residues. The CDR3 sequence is CASSLVRGTSGGPDTQYF.

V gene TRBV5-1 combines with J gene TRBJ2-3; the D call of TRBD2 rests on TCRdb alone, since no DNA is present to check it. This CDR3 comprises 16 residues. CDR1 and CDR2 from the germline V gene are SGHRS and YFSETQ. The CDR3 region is CATTAGPAGSTDTQYF.

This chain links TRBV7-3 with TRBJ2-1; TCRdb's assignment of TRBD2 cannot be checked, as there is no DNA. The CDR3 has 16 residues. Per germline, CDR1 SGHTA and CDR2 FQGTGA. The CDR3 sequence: CASSLDGGGAGNEQFF.

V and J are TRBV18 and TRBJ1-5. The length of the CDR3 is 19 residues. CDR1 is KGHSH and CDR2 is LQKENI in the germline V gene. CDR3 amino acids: CASSPRAQGSGRGNQPQHF.

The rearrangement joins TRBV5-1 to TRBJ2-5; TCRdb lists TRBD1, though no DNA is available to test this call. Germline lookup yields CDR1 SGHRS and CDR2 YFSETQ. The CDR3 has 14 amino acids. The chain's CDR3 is CASSLGPPPETQYF.

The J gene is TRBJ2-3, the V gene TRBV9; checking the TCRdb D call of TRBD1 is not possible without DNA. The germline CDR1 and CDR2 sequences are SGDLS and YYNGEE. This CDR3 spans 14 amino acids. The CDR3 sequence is CASSVGGGPDTQYF.

CDR3 amino acids: CASSLDTLSGIRLYEQYF. The chain joins TRBV11-1 to TRBJ2-7. CDR1 and CDR2 from the germline V gene are SGHAT and FQDESV (reference sequence). CDR3 length equals 18 residues.

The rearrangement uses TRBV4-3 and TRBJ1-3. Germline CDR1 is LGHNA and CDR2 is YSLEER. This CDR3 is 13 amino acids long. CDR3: CASSQDPGNTIYF.

CDR3 loop: CSAAGGVYEQYF. The genes are TRBV20-1 and TRBJ2-7; TCRdb picks TRBD2, but there is no DNA to check that call. This CDR3 spans 12 amino acids. CDR1 and CDR2 from the germline V gene are DFQATT and SNEGSKA (reference sequence).

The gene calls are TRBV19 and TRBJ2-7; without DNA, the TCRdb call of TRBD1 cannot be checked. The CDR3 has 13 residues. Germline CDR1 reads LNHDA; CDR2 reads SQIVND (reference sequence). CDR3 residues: CATGRGRTYEQYF. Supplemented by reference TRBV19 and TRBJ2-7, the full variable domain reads DGGITQSPKYLFRKEGQNVTLSCEQNLNHDAMYWYRQDPGQGLRLIYYSQIVNDFQKGDIAEGYSVSREKKESFPLTVTSAQKNPTAFYLCATGRGRTYEQYFGPGTRLTVT.

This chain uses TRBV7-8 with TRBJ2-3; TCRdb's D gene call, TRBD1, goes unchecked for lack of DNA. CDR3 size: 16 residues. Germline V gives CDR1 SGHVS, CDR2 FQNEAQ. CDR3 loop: CASSLGPPQGTDTQYF.

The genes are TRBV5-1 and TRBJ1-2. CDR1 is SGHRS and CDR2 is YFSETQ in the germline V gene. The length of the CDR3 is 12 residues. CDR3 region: CASSLVNYGYTF.

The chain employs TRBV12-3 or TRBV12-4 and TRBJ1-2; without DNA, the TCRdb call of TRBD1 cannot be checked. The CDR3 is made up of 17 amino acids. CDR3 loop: CASSLAVGTGTHYGYTF.

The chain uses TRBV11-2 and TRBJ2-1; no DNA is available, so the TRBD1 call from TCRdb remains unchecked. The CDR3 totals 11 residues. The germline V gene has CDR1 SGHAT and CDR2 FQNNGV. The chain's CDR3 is CASSSTGVPFF.

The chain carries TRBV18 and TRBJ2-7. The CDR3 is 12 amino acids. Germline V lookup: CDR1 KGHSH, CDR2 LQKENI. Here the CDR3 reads CASSVLSYEQYF.

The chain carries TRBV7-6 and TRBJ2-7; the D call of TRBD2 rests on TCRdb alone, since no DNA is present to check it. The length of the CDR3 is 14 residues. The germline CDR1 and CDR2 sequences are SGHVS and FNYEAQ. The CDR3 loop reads CASSASGTFYEQYF.